This TCR beta chain was captured by sequencing in a study of shared clonotypes between healthy human individuals. Study-level findings and limits: Naive subsets generally exceeded memory subsets in estimated richness.

The CDR3 extends over 13 amino acids. V was cut by 0 bases and J by 5 bases, with 8 bases left in between. CDR1 is SGHRS and CDR2 is YFSETQ in the germline V gene. About this clone: Antigen specificity is unknown. This CDR3 is also generated by other DNA sequences in the sample.

Data came from immunoSEQ multiplex PCR; TCRdb stores just in-frame clones and leaves some out. The sample has a few million clones; just over 90% are singletons. The sample comprised naive CD4+ T cells sorted from blood. The subset denotes: CD45RA+ positively selected. This receptor was identified in a man in his late teens or twenties in good health. J is TRBJ2-5 and V is TRBV5-1, with D possibly being TRBD2 (5 bases). The CDR3 sequence is CASSLGGGETQYF. The CDR3, as DNA: TGCGCCAGCAGCTTGGGTGGCGGGGAGACCCAGTACTTC.